This T cell receptor (beta chain) appears in the sequencing data of a study of OX40 agonist ivuxolimab in advanced cancers. This table comes from immunoSEQ multiplex PCR, and its TCRdb copy is limited to in-frame clones, with some not included. Among 90,000 to 95,000 clones listed, around 87% were seen once. This CDR3 has 16 amino acids. Germline lookup yields CDR1 LNHDA and CDR2 SQIVND (reference sequence). V shed 6 bases, J shed 1 base, and the junction held 11 bases outside the gene matches. The chain joins TRBV19 to TRBJ1-2; 7 bases align to TRBD1. The source is an adult with an advanced solid tumor such as melanoma, head and neck, liver or kidney cancer. The source was CD4+ or CD8+ T cells sorted from blood, collected in a trial of the OX40 agonist ivuxolimab. This CDR3 is CASRVLGDRDNYGYTF. The CDR3 DNA follows: TGTGCCAGTAGAGTCCTAGGGGACAGAGATAACTATGGCTACACCTTC. Supplemented by reference TRBV19 and TRBJ1-2, the full variable domain reads DGGITQSPKYLFRKEGQNVTLSCEQNLNHDAMYWYRQDPGQGLRLIYYSQIVNDFQKGDIAEGYSVSREKKESFPLTVTSAQKNPTAFYLCASRVLGDRDNYGYTFGSGTRLTVV.